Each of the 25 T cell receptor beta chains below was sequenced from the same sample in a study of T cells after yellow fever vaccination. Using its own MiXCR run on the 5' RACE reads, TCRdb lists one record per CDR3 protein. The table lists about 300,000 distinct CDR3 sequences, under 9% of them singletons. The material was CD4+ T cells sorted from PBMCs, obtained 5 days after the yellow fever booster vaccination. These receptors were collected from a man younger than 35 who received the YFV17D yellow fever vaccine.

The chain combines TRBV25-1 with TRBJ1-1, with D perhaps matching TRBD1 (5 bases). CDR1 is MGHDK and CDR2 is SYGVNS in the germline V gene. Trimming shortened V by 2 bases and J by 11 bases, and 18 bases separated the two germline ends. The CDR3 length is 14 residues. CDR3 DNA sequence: TGTGCCAGCAGTGAACCGGGGACCCCTAAGGGTGCTTTCTTT. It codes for CASSEPGTPKGAFF.

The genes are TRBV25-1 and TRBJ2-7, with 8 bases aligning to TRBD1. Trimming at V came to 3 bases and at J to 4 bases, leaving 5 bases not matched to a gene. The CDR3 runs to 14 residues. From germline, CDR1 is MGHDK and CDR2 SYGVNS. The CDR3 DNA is TGTGCCAGCAGTGACAGGGGGCTGGGTTACGAGCAGTACTTC. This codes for CASSDRGLGYEQYF.

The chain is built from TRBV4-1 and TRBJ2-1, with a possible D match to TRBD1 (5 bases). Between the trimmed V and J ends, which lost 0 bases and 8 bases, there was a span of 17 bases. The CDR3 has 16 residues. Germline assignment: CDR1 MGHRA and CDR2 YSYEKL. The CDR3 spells CASSQEDGRDVHEQFF. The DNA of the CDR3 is TGCGCCAGCAGCCAAGAAGACGGCAGGGATGTCCATGAGCAGTTCTTC.

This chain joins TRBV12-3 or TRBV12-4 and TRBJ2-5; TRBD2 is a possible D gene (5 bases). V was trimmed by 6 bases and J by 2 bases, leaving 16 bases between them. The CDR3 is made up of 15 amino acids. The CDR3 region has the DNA TGTGCCAGCAGCCGTAACCCCGGGAATCAAGAGACCCAGTACTTC. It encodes CASSRNPGNQETQYF.

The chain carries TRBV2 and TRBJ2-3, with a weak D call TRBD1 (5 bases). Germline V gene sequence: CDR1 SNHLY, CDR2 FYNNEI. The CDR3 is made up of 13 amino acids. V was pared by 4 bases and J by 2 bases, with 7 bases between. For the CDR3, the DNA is TGTGCCAGCAGTGGACAGCTCACAGATACGCAGTATTTT. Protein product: CASSGQLTDTQYF.

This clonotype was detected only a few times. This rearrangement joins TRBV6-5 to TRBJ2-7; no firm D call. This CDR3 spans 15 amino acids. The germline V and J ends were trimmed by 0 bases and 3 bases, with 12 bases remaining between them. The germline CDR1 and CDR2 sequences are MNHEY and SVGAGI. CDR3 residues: CASSYSLRAYYEQYF. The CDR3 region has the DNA TGTGCCAGCAGTTACTCCCTCCGGGCTTACTACGAGCAGTACTTC.

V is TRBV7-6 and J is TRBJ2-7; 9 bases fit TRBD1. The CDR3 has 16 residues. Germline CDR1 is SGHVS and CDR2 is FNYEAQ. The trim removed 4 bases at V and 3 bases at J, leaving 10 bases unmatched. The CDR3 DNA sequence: TGTGCCAGCAGCTCGCGGCCAGGGACAGGGAACTACGAGCAGTACTTC. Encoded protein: CASSSRPGTGNYEQYF.

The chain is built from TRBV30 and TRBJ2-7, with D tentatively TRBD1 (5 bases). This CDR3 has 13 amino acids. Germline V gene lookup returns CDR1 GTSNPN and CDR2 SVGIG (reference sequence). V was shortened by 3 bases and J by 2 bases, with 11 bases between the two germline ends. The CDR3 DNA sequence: TGTGCCTGGAGGAAGCAGGGAACCTACGAGCAGTACTTC. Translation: CAWRKQGTYEQYF.

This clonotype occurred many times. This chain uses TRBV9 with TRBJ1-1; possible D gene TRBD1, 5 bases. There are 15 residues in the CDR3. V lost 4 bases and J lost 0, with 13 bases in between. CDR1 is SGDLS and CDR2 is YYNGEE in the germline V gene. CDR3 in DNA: TGTGCCAGCAGCCCTTGGGGGGAAATGAACACTGAAGCTTTCTTT. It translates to CASSPWGEMNTEAFF.

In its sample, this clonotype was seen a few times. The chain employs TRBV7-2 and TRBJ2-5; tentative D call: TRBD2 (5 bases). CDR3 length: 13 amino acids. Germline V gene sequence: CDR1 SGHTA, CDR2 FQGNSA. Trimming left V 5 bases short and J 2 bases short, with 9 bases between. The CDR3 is CASSHERQETQYF. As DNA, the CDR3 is TGTGCCAGCAGCCATGAGCGGCAAGAGACCCAGTACTTC.

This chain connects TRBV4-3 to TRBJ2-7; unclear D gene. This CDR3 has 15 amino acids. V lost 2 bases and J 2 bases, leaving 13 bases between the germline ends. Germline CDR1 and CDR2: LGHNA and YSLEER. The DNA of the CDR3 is TGCGCCAGCAGCCAATCAATCCAAATTGCCTACGAGCAGTACTTC. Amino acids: CASSQSIQIAYEQYF.

The CDR3 DNA follows: TGCGCCAGCAGTCATTCAACAGGGGAGGCAGATACGCAGTATTTT. Translation: CASSHSTGEADTQYF. The J gene is TRBJ2-3, the V gene TRBV23-1, with D perhaps TRBD1 (7 bases). TRBV23-1 is recorded as an ORF, its role being uncertain. This CDR3 contains 15 residues. Trimming pared 3 bases from V and 4 bases from J, leaving 14 bases between.

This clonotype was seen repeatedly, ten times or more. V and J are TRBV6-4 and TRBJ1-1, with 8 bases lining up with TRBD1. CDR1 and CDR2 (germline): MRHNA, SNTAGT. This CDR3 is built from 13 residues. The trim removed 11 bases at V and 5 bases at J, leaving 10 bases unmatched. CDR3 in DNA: TGTGCCTGTACGACAGGGGATCGAACTGAAGCTTTCTTT. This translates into CACTTGDRTEAFF.

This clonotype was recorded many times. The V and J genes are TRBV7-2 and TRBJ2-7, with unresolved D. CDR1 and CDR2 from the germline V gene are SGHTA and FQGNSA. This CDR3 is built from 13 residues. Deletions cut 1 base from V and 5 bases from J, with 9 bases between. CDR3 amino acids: CASSLEASHEQYF. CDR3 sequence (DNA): TGTGCCAGCAGCTTAGAAGCCAGCCACGAGCAGTACTTC. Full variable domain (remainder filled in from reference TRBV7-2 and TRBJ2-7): GAGVSQSPSNKVTEKGKDVELRCDPISGHTALYWYRQSLGQGLEFLIYFQGNSAPDKSGLPSDRFSAERTGGSVSTLTIQRTQQEDSAVYLCASSLEASHEQYFGPGTRLTVT.

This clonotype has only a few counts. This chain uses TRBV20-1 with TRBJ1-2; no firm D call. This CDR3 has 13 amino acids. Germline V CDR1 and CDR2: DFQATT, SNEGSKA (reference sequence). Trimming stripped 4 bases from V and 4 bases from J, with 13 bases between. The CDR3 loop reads CSATSGLSYGYTF. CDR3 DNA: TGCAGTGCTACCTCCGGACTAAGCTATGGCTACACCTTC.

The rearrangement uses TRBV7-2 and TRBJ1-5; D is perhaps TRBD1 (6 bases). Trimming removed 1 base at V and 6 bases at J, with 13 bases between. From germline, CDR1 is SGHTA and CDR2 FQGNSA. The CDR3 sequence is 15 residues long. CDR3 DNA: TGTGCCAGCAGCTTAGACAGGGTATTCAGTCAGCCCCAGCATTTT. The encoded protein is CASSLDRVFSQPQHF.

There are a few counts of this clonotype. This CDR3 is CASSLVAGRDEQYF. The CDR3, as DNA: TGCGCCAGCAGCTTGGTGGCAGGGCGTGACGAGCAGTACTTC. The chain uses TRBV5-1 and TRBJ2-7; possible D gene TRBD1, 5 bases. The CDR3 extends over 14 amino acids. Germline-derived CDR1 and CDR2 are SGHRS and YFSETQ. V lost 0 bases and J lost 5, with 12 bases in between.

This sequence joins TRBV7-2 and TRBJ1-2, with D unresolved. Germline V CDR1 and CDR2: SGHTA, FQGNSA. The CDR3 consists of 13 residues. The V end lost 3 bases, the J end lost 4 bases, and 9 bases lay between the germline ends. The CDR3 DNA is TGTGCCAGCAGCTTGTCCAGTGGCTATGGCTACACCTTC. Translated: CASSLSSGYGYTF.

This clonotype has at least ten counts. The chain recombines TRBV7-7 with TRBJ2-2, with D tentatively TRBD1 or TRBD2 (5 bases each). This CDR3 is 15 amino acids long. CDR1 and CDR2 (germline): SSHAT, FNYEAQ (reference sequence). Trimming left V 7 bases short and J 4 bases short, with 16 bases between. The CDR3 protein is CASTSRGGGTGELFF. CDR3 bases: TGTGCCAGCACCTCTAGGGGCGGAGGCACCGGGGAGCTGTTTTTT.

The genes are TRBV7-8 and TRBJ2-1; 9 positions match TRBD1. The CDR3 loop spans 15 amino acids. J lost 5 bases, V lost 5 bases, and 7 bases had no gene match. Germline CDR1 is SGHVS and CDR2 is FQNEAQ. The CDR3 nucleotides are TGTGCCAGCAGCATCTCGCGGACAGGGGACAATGAGCAGTTCTTC. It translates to CASSISRTGDNEQFF.

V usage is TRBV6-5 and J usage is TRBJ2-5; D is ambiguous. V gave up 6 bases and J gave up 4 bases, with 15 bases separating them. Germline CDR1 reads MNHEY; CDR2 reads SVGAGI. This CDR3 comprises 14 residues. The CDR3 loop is CASRSNVLGETQYF. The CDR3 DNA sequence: TGTGCCAGCAGATCGAATGTCCTGGGAGAGACCCAGTACTTC.

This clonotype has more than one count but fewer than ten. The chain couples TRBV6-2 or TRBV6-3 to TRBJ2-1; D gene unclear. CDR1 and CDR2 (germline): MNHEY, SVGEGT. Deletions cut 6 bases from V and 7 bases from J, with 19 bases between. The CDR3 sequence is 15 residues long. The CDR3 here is CASSPLRPLGNEQFF. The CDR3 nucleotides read TGTGCCAGCAGCCCCCTACGGCCCCTAGGGAATGAGCAGTTCTTC.

DNA of the CDR3: TGTGCCAGCAGCAAGGGTGGACAGCTATGGACCGGGGAGCTGTTTTTT. This gives the protein CASSKGGQLWTGELFF. The chain has TRBV14 and TRBJ2-2, with a weak D call TRBD1 (6 bases). The V end lost 5 bases, the J end lost 5 bases, and 18 bases lay between the germline ends. Germline values: CDR1 SGHDN, CDR2 FVKESK. The CDR3 covers 16 residues.

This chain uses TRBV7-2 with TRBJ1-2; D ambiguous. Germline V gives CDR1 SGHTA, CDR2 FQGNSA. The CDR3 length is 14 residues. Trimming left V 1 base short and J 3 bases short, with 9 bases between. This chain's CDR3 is CASSLGSSDYGYTF. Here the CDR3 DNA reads TGTGCCAGCAGCTTAGGCAGTAGTGACTATGGCTACACCTTC. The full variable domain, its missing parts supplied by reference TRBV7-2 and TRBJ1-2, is GAGVSQSPSNKVTEKGKDVELRCDPISGHTALYWYRQSLGQGLEFLIYFQGNSAPDKSGLPSDRFSAERTGGSVSTLTIQRTQQEDSAVYLCASSLGSSDYGYTFGSGTRLTVV.

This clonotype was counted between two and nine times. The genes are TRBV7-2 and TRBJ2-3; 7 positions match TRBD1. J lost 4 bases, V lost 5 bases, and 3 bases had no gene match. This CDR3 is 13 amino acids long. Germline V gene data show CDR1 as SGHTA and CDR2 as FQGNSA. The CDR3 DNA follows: TGTGCCAGCAGCCCGACAGGGCCAGATACGCAGTATTTT. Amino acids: CASSPTGPDTQYF.